This paragraph reports one T cell receptor (beta chain). Healthy HIV-negative adults with no recent acute infections or vaccinations were recruited as donors. The data belong to a study of shared clonotypes between healthy human individuals. Produced via immunoSEQ multiplex PCR; TCRdb's table is partial and in-frame only. The sample consists of 2 million to 3 million clones, 90% to 95% of them appearing once. Germline CDR1 reads SEHNR; CDR2 reads FQNEAQ (reference sequence). The CDR3 consists of 16 residues. The J segment lost 2 bases and the V segment lost 5 bases, leaving 10 bases of the junction unmatched.

The chain joins TRBV7-9 to TRBJ2-7, with TRBD1 matching over 9 bases. The specimen was naive CD4+ T cells from PBMCs. Noted subset: CD45RA+ positively selected. The source of this sequence is a man between 18 and 35 years old in good health. Some clones in this sample may be carry-over from other donors' samples. The CDR3 loop reads CASSPRTGVSTYEQYF. The CDR3 bases are TGTGCCAGCAGCCCGAGGACAGGGGTGAGCACCTACGAGCAGTACTTC.